This T cell receptor beta chain appears in the sequencing data of a study of T cell repertoires in cytomegalovirus infection. The CDR3 runs to 13 residues. Germline V CDR1 and CDR2: SGHRS, YFSETQ. V was pared by 4 bases and J by 8 bases, with 12 bases between. Turning to this clonotype: The antigen is unknown.

TCRdb re-called the reads through MiXCR, storing one row per CDR3 protein. The data contain 650,000 to 850,000 distinct CDR3 sequences, 25% to 35% of them seen just once; the ten biggest clones take up over 10%. The TCR comes from a human donor in good health (CMV status not recorded). Some clones in this sample may be carry-over from other donors' samples. The chain is built from TRBV5-1 and TRBJ2-2; no reliable D call. Source: cultured CD8+ T cells from PBMCs, taken from culture after CMV antigen stimulation. CDR3 protein: CASSPLDWGELFF. The CDR3 DNA follows: TGCGCCAGCAGCCCCCTTGATTGGGGGGAGCTGTTTTTT. The whole variable domain, filled in from reference TRBV5-1 and TRBJ2-2, reads KAGVTQTPRYLIKTRGQQVTLSCSPISGHRSVSWYQQTPGQGLQFLFEYFSETQRNKGNFPGRFSGRQFSNSRSEMNVSTLELGDSALYLCASSPLDWGELFFGEGSRLTVL.